What follows describes a single TCR beta chain. Antigen unknown. Sequencing used immunoSEQ multiplex PCR; TCRdb keeps in-frame clones, though not all of them. The table records roughly 86,000 clones, around 85% of them present only once. V lost 6 bases, J lost 5 bases, and 19 bases lay in between. The CDR3 length is 16 residues. Germline V gives CDR1 ENHRY, CDR2 SYGVKD. Analysis merged second doses at about 4 or about 12 weeks. The data belong to a study of T cell responses to AZD1222 COVID-19 vaccine. Findings and caveats of the study: Nearly half of spike-specific TCRs reportedly target unmutated variant regions. The CD4 TCRs associated with vaccination extended across spike and predominated at 160-218 and 743-854. Spike-specific TCR breadth and depth grew following two AZD1222 doses.

The sequencing here drew on peripheral blood, taken 28 days after the second AZD1222 dose. This receptor was obtained from an adult who received the AZD1222 COVID-19 vaccine. The rearrangement joins TRBV10-3 to TRBJ2-2, with D perhaps TRBD2 (5 bases). As DNA, the CDR3 is TGTGCCATCAGCCCGGGAACTAAAACCCTAACCGGGGAGCTGTTTTTT. The encoded protein is CAISPGTKTLTGELFF.